The source of this T cell receptor beta chain is a study of blood T cell repertoires in COVID-19. For the study at large: The United States, Italy and Spain supplied acute and convalescent COVID-19 samples. Sources were T cells, B-cell-depleted T cells, or PBMCs; the material itself was cDNA or gDNA.

Study processing details: Amplification from reference gene primers served as the basis for estimated nucleated cell counts. Here immunoSEQ multiplex PCR was the method, and the copy in TCRdb shows in-frame clones only, minus some. The V and J calls and clone size were taken over from that table, and D and trimming were inferred from the DNA. The table includes 140,000 to 150,000 clones, about four fifths detected once. V was pared by 3 bases and J by 10 bases, with 8 bases of the junction left unmatched. CDR1 is SGHDN and CDR2 is FVKESK in the germline V gene. The CDR3 runs 13 residues. This TCR was recovered from a human donor with acute or convalescent COVID-19. The donor label of this sample is uncertain. The chain carries TRBV14 and TRBJ1-1; 7 bases agree with TRBD1. Sequencing input: peripheral blood. The CDR3 sequence is CASSQNDRARAFF. As DNA, the CDR3 is TGTGCCAGCAGCCAGAACGACAGGGCAAGAGCTTTCTTT.